Below, 5 T cell receptor beta chains from the same sample are listed, as sequenced in a study of shared clonotypes between healthy human individuals. Produced via immunoSEQ multiplex PCR; TCRdb's table is partial and in-frame only. This sample has about 2 million clones, with approximately 95% found just once. CD8 cells regarded as naive lacked CD45RO, were positively chosen for CCR7, and omitted terminally differentiated effector memory CD45RA+ cells. Specimen: naive CD8+ T cells sorted from blood. These receptors originate from a man aged 18 to 35 in good health.

The chain couples TRBV4-2 to TRBJ1-1; D gene uncertain. CDR1 is LGHNA and CDR2 is YNFKEQ in the germline V gene. Trimming took 0 bases from V and 5 from J, leaving 7 bases between them. The CDR3 runs 13 residues. The CDR3 DNA reads TGTGCCAGCAGCCAAGATGGGCGTACTGAAGCTTTCTTT. This translates into CASSQDGRTEAFF.

The chain couples TRBV13 to TRBJ2-2; D might be TRBD1 or TRBD2, each matching 5 bases. This CDR3 is built from 13 residues. Per the germline V gene, CDR1 is PRHDT and CDR2 is FYEKMQ (reference sequence). Between the trimmed V and J ends, which lost 5 bases and 4 bases, there was a span of 8 bases. The CDR3 protein is CASSPGSTGELFF. For the CDR3, the DNA is TGTGCCAGCAGCCCAGGGAGCACCGGGGAGCTGTTTTTT.

This chain links TRBV4-2 with TRBJ1-1; D is perhaps TRBD1 (6 bases). The V gene's germline CDR1 is LGHNA and CDR2 YNFKEQ. V lost 4 bases and J 6 bases, leaving 12 bases between the germline ends. The CDR3 has 13 amino acids. Here the CDR3 reads CASSPISGAEAFF. In DNA form, the CDR3 reads TGTGCCAGCAGCCCCATTTCAGGGGCTGAAGCTTTCTTT.

This rearrangement joins TRBV19 to TRBJ1-1; D is undetermined. The V end lost 0 bases, the J end lost 11 bases, and 34 bases lay between the germline ends. The CDR3 is made up of 20 amino acids. Germline lookup yields CDR1 LNHDA and CDR2 SQIVND (reference sequence). CDR3 bases: TGTGCCAGTAGTATAGATCCCCTTCCGAGAGTTTGGCCCCTGAAAGCAAGGGCTTTCTTT. This encodes CASSIDPLPRVWPLKARAFF.

This clone occurred a few times. This sample also contains other DNA sequences that code for the same CDR3. V usage is TRBV19 and J usage is TRBJ1-1, with D unclear. V lost 3 bases and J lost 1, with 6 bases in between. Germline V CDR1 and CDR2: LNHDA, SQIVND (reference sequence). The CDR3 runs to 13 residues. The chain's CDR3 is CASSIFGNTEAFF. The CDR3, as DNA: TGTGCCAGTAGTATCTTCGGGAACACTGAAGCTTTCTTT.